A single T cell receptor beta chain is shown here with its context. The data are from a study of control samples from healthy donors and cancer patients. Only in-frame clones appear in the TCRdb table, and some are missing; sequencing was by immunoSEQ multiplex PCR. There are over 100,000 clones in the sample; roughly 89% occur only once, and roughly 18% lies in the top ten. The receptor comes from a woman in her fifties or sixties in good health. Sequenced sample: blood.

CDR3 coding DNA: TGTGCCAGCGGTGACGGGTGGTCCTCCTACAATGAGCAGTTCTTC. It encodes CASGDGWSSYNEQFF. The chain is built from TRBV6-6 and TRBJ2-1; no clear D. The germline CDR1 and CDR2 sequences are MNHNY and SVGAGI (reference sequence). With 8 bases removed from V and 0 bases from J, the gap between germline ends came to 14 bases. The CDR3 sequence is 15 residues long.